The 8 T cell receptor beta chains given below trace back to one sample, sequenced in a study of beta chain features in type 1 diabetes. General study results and limits: Patients with Type 1 diabetes showed moderately but significantly shorter TCRB CDR3s in all four CD4+ subsets.

What these receptors recognize is not known. Reverse transcribing all isolated RNA meant expressed TCRB transcripts were sequenced. Sequencing used immunoSEQ multiplex PCR; TCRdb keeps in-frame clones, though not all of them. The profile shows some 700,000 clones, roughly 13% of them singletons. The specimen sequenced was naive CD4+ T cells from blood. The receptors were sampled from a man aged 18-30 years with type 1 diabetes.

This clone was detected a few times. V and J are TRBV27 and TRBJ1-2; unclear D gene. V lost 0 bases, J lost 4 bases, and 9 bases lay in between. Looked up from germline, CDR1 is MNHEY and CDR2 is SMNVEV (reference sequence). This CDR3 region has 14 residues. CDR3 region: CASSLSRHLYGYTF. CDR3 nucleotide sequence: TGTGCCAGCAGTTTATCCCGACACCTCTATGGCTACACCTTC.

This chain joins TRBV7-6 and TRBJ1-1; no reliable D call. V was shortened by 0 bases and J by 3 bases, with 5 bases between the two germline ends. Germline assignment: CDR1 SGHVS and CDR2 FNYEAQ. The CDR3 is made up of 13 amino acids. This chain's CDR3 is CASSLASDTEAFF. The CDR3 coding sequence is TGTGCCAGCAGCTTAGCTTCTGACACTGAAGCTTTCTTT.

This clone occurred a few times. The identical CDR3 is also encoded by other nucleotide sequences in the sample. The genes are TRBV2 and TRBJ2-6, with D unresolved. From germline, CDR1 is SNHLY and CDR2 FYNNEI. This CDR3 has 11 residues. V was shortened by 11 bases and J by 0 bases, with 2 bases between the two germline ends. CDR3 sequence reads: CASSGANVLTF. The DNA for the CDR3 is TGTGCCTCCTCTGGGGCCAACGTCCTGACTTTC.

The V call is TRBV18, the J call TRBJ2-2; D may be TRBD2 (5 bases). Per germline, CDR1 KGHSH and CDR2 LQKENI. The CDR3 loop spans 13 amino acids. Trimming pared 3 bases from V and 11 bases from J, leaving 13 bases between. CDR3 protein: CASSPGGRGELFF. The CDR3 DNA reads as TGTGCCAGCTCACCCGGAGGCCGAGGAGAGCTGTTTTTT.

This chain connects TRBV7-2 to TRBJ1-2; D gene uncertain. CDR3 size: 12 residues. Germline CDR1 SGHTA, CDR2 FQGNSA. V gave up 1 base and J gave up 7 bases, with 7 bases separating them. The CDR3 DNA reads as TGTGCCAGCAGCTTAGGAGGGCTTGGCTACACCTTC. As protein: CASSLGGLGYTF.

The V and J genes are TRBV27 and TRBJ1-2; D not certain. Germline CDR1 and CDR2: MNHEY and SMNVEV (reference sequence). The V end lost 8 bases, the J end lost 2 bases, and 9 bases lay between the germline ends. This CDR3 has 12 amino acids. CDR3 sequence reads: CASRRGNYGYTF. CDR3 bases: TGTGCCAGCCGTCGAGGGAACTATGGCTACACCTTC.

The rearrangement links TRBV7-9 to TRBJ2-7; no firm D call. The CDR3 is 12 residues long. Germline V gene sequence: CDR1 SEHNR, CDR2 FQNEAQ (reference sequence). The V gene lost 2 bases and the J gene lost 6 bases, with 8 bases spanning the gap. The CDR3 protein is CASSLQVSEQYF. Here the CDR3 DNA reads TGTGCCAGCAGCTTACAGGTTTCCGAGCAGTACTTC.

This clone was counted a few times. The V call is TRBV30, the J call TRBJ2-7; 9 nucleotides agree with TRBD1. The CDR3 length is 13 residues. In germline, CDR1 is GTSNPN, CDR2 SVGIG (reference sequence). V was clipped by 3 bases and J by 5 bases; unmatched bases: 5. The CDR3 is CAWRVRTGDEQYF. For the CDR3, the DNA is TGTGCCTGGAGGGTTCGGACAGGGGACGAGCAGTACTTC.